One and the same sample provided the 27 T cell receptor beta chains below, sequenced in a study of T cell responses to AZD1222 COVID-19 vaccine. The assay was immunoSEQ multiplex PCR, and TCRdb's table has in-frame clones only and misses some. The sample shows roughly 80,000 clones, approximately 91% of them seen only once. The sample in question was peripheral blood, obtained on day 0 of MenACWY control vaccination. The receptors were gathered from an adult in good health.

The rearrangement uses TRBV15 and TRBJ2-1; D remains ambiguous. Trimming shortened V by 1 base and J by 7 bases, and 8 bases separated the two germline ends. The V gene's germline CDR1 is LNHNV and CDR2 YYDKDF (reference sequence). This CDR3 is built from 13 residues. CDR3 sequence (DNA): TGTGCCACCAGCAGAGTCCGTGAGAATGAGCAGTTCTTC. It is translated as CATSRVRENEQFF.

The chain employs TRBV3-1 (or the pseudogene TRBV3-2) and TRBJ1-1; no definite D call. Germline CDR1 reads LGHDT; CDR2 reads YNNKEL (reference sequence). Trimming stripped 4 bases from V and 1 base from J, with 10 bases between. The CDR3 runs to 14 residues. The CDR3 reads CASSRTAENTEAFF. The CDR3 nucleotides read TGTGCCAGCAGCCGTACAGCCGAGAACACTGAAGCTTTCTTT.

The chain recombines TRBV3-1 (or the pseudogene TRBV3-2) with TRBJ1-2; D uncertain. The CDR3 spans 13 residues. CDR1 and CDR2 (germline): LGHDT, YNNKEL (reference sequence). V was cut by 0 bases and J by 5 bases, with 7 bases left in between. CDR3 nucleotide sequence: TGTGCCAGCAGCCAAGAAGGCACTTATGGCTACACCTTC. The encoded protein is CASSQEGTYGYTF.

The chain employs TRBV6-5 and TRBJ1-5, with D unclear. V dropped 6 bases and J dropped 0 bases, with 12 bases sitting between them. The CDR3 covers 15 residues. Germline assignment: CDR1 MNHEY and CDR2 SVGAGI. The CDR3 coding sequence is TGTGCCAGCAGCGTGGACGGGTATAGCAATCAGCCCCAGCATTTT. Protein: CASSVDGYSNQPQHF.

V and J are TRBV5-1 and TRBJ1-5, with D unresolved. Germline V gene lookup returns CDR1 SGHRS and CDR2 YFSETQ. Trimming cost V 0 bases and J 2 bases, with 9 bases left between them. The CDR3 is 15 residues long. The DNA for the CDR3 is TGCGCCAGCAGCTTGGGGGGAGTTGGCAATCAGCCCCAGCATTTT. Translated, it gives CASSLGGVGNQPQHF.

The DNA for the CDR3 is TGTGCCAGCAGCCACAGGGCTTCTAACTATGGCTACACCTTC. Translating it yields CASSHRASNYGYTF. The chain links TRBV7-2 to TRBJ1-2, with D perhaps matching TRBD1 (6 bases). There are 14 residues in the CDR3. Germline CDR1 and CDR2: SGHTA and FQGNSA. V gave up 5 bases and J gave up 0 bases, with 10 bases separating them. Variable domain in full (rest from reference TRBV7-2 and TRBJ1-2): GAGVSQSPSNKVTEKGKDVELRCDPISGHTALYWYRQSLGQGLEFLIYFQGNSAPDKSGLPSDRFSAERTGGSVSTLTIQRTQQEDSAVYLCASSHRASNYGYTFGSGTRLTVV.

The chain is built from TRBV7-9 and TRBJ1-2; 7 positions match TRBD1. CDR1 SEHNR and CDR2 FQNEAQ come from the germline V gene (reference sequence). The CDR3 is 13 residues long. V lost 5 bases, J lost 5 bases, and 5 bases stayed unmatched. Here the CDR3 DNA reads TGTGCCAGCAGCAAGACAGGGAGTTATGGCTACACCTTC. Residues: CASSKTGSYGYTF.

V is TRBV11-2 and J is TRBJ1-1; possibly TRBD1 for D (5 bases). CDR3 length equals 15 residues. Germline loops: CDR1 SGHAT, CDR2 FQNNGV. The V and J ends lost 2 bases and 3 bases respectively, with 13 bases between them. CDR3 sequence reads: CASSLLYAGHTEAFF. The CDR3 DNA is TGTGCCAGCAGCTTACTCTACGCGGGGCACACTGAAGCTTTCTTT.

The chain employs TRBV6-5 and TRBJ1-1; 9 bases are shared with TRBD1. The trim removed 6 bases at V and 3 bases at J, leaving 2 bases unmatched. There are 13 residues in the CDR3. In germline, CDR1 is MNHEY, CDR2 SVGAGI. CDR3 DNA: TGTGCCAGCAGCGACAGGGGGGACACTGAAGCTTTCTTT. Translation: CASSDRGDTEAFF.

The gene calls are TRBV29-1 and TRBJ2-5; 11 bases fit TRBD2. The CDR3 runs to 15 residues. CDR1 and CDR2 (germline): SQVTM, ANQGSEA. Unmatched junction bases numbered 9, after V lost 4 bases and J lost 5 bases. The CDR3 here is CSVGETSGARETQYF. The CDR3 DNA reads as TGCAGCGTTGGAGAGACTAGCGGGGCCCGGGAGACCCAGTACTTC. The complete variable domain, with remaining parts taken from reference TRBV29-1 and TRBJ2-5, reads SAVISQKPSRDICQRGTSLTIQCQVDSQVTMMFWYRQQPGQSLTLIATANQGSEATYESGFVIDKFPISRPNLTFSTLTVSNMSPEDSSIYLCSVGETSGARETQYFGPGTRLLVL.

The chain recombines TRBV30 with TRBJ1-3; the D is unclear. The CDR3 spans 13 residues. Between the trimmed V and J ends, which lost 0 bases and 0 bases, there was a span of 3 bases. From germline, CDR1 is GTSNPN and CDR2 SVGIG (reference sequence). In DNA, the CDR3 is TGTGCCTGGAGTGTGGGCTCTGGAAACACCATATATTTT. Its protein is CAWSVGSGNTIYF.

The chain is built from TRBV7-9 and TRBJ2-1; 10 bases align to TRBD2. With 4 bases clipped from V and 0 bases from J, the junction kept 6 bases outside the gene matches. Germline assignment: CDR1 SEHNR and CDR2 FQNEAQ (reference sequence). CDR3 length equals 17 residues. CDR3 DNA: TGTGCCAGCAGCTCGCCGGGACTAGCGAGCTCCTACAATGAGCAGTTCTTC. Its translation: CASSSPGLASSYNEQFF.

The rearrangement links TRBV4-3 to TRBJ1-6, with 7 positions matching TRBD1. Germline CDR1 is LGHNA and CDR2 is YSLEER. V shed 4 bases, J shed 7 bases, and the junction held 7 bases outside the gene matches. The CDR3 is 15 amino acids. CDR3 residues: CASSPRTGPNSPLHF. The CDR3 coding sequence is TGCGCCAGCAGCCCACGGACAGGACCGAATTCACCCCTCCACTTT.

This sequence joins TRBV7-9 and TRBJ1-5; D remains ambiguous. Germline-derived CDR1 and CDR2 are SEHNR and FQNEAQ (reference sequence). CDR3 length: 14 amino acids. V dropped 4 bases and J dropped 5 bases, with 12 bases sitting between them. The CDR3 here is CASSYDYADQPQHF. The DNA of the CDR3 is TGTGCCAGCAGCTACGACTATGCCGATCAGCCCCAGCATTTT.

This clone has just one count. The chain is built from TRBV28 and TRBJ1-5; D is uncertain. This CDR3 has 15 residues. Germline V lookup: CDR1 MDHEN, CDR2 SYDVKM. Trimming removed 6 bases at V and 1 base at J, with 13 bases between. The chain's CDR3 is CASRGSGKSNQPQHF. The CDR3 DNA reads TGTGCCAGCAGGGGCTCTGGGAAAAGCAATCAGCCCCAGCATTTT.

The chain is built from TRBV6-1 and TRBJ1-1; no firm D call. Germline V CDR1 and CDR2: MNHNS, SASEGT. The CDR3 contains 11 residues. V lost 8 bases, J lost 6 bases, and 10 bases lay in between. The CDR3 DNA reads TGTGCCAGCCTCAGTGGGGCTGAAGCTTTCTTT. Translation: CASLSGAEAFF.

J is TRBJ2-7 and V is TRBV7-3; D call uncertain. The V and J ends lost 2 bases and 7 bases respectively, with 18 bases between them. CDR1 is SGHTA, CDR2 FQGTGA, per germline. The CDR3 has 15 residues. Here the CDR3 DNA reads TGTGCCAGCAGCTTAGTGGGAACCCCCTCGTTGGAGCAGTACTTC. Translation: CASSLVGTPSLEQYF.

This clone occurred a few times. This rearrangement joins TRBV10-3 to TRBJ1-1, with D possibly TRBD1 on 6 matching bases. Trimming left V 11 bases short and J 3 bases short, with 13 bases between. This CDR3 has 12 residues. The germline CDR1 and CDR2 sequences are ENHRY and SYGVKD. CDR3 bases: TGTGCCGCCAGGGGACTAGACACTGAAGCTTTCTTT. This codes for CAARGLDTEAFF.

The chain links TRBV5-5 to TRBJ2-5; perhaps TRBD2 as D (6 bases). V dropped 6 bases and J dropped 5 bases, with 17 bases sitting between them. The CDR3 has 14 amino acids. Germline lookup yields CDR1 SGHKS and CDR2 YYEKEE (reference sequence). The CDR3 DNA sequence: TGTGCCAGCACCCCAAGGCGGGATGTGGAGACCCAGTACTTC. Protein product: CASTPRRDVETQYF.

This chain joins TRBV27 and TRBJ1-2; TRBD1 matches 7 bases. V was clipped by 6 bases and J by 10 bases; unmatched bases: 14. The CDR3 runs to 14 residues. CDR1 and CDR2 (germline): MNHEY, SMNVEV (reference sequence). This CDR3 is CASSLQSWGQTYTF. The CDR3 DNA sequence: TGTGCCAGCAGCCTCCAATCTTGGGGACAGACCTACACCTTC.

The gene calls are TRBV24-1 and TRBJ2-3; 9 bases are shared with TRBD1. Germline assignment: CDR1 KGHDR and CDR2 SFDVKD. With 5 bases clipped from V and 0 bases from J, the junction kept 2 bases outside the gene matches. This CDR3 is 15 amino acids long. In DNA, the CDR3 is TGTGCCACCAGTGTAGACAGGGGGAGCACAGATACGCAGTATTTT. Translation: CATSVDRGSTDTQYF.

The CDR3 nucleotides read TGTGCCACCAGCTCGACCAGGGACAATCAGCCCCAGCATTTT. This encodes CATSSTRDNQPQHF. The gene calls are TRBV15 and TRBJ1-5, with a possible D match to TRBD1 (5 bases). Germline CDR1 and CDR2: LNHNV and YYDKDF (reference sequence). The CDR3 loop spans 14 amino acids. V gave up 5 bases and J gave up 3 bases, with 11 bases separating them.

This rearrangement joins TRBV7-2 to TRBJ2-3; D might be TRBD2 (5 bases). Germline V gives CDR1 SGHTA, CDR2 FQGNSA. There are 16 residues in the CDR3. V lost 5 bases, J lost 4 bases, and 19 bases lay in between. The CDR3 region has the DNA TGTGCCAGCAGCACCCAAAGTACGCGGGCCTCAGATACGCAGTATTTT. Its protein product is CASSTQSTRASDTQYF. Supplemented by reference TRBV7-2 and TRBJ2-3, the full variable domain reads GAGVSQSPSNKVTEKGKDVELRCDPISGHTALYWYRQSLGQGLEFLIYFQGNSAPDKSGLPSDRFSAERTGGSVSTLTIQRTQQEDSAVYLCASSTQSTRASDTQYFGPGTRLTVL.

The chain uses TRBV7-9 and TRBJ1-6; no clear D. Per germline, CDR1 SEHNR and CDR2 FQNEAQ (reference sequence). V lost 4 bases, J lost 14 bases, and 12 bases lay in between. There are 12 residues in the CDR3. The CDR3 sequence is CASSSSGSSLHF. The CDR3 bases are TGTGCCAGCAGCTCTTCCGGGTCTTCCCTCCACTTT.

The CDR3 DNA follows: TGTGCCAGCTCACCACTTCGGGACTATGGCTACACCTTC. Residues: CASSPLRDYGYTF. The gene calls are TRBV18 and TRBJ1-2, with D uncertain. This CDR3 spans 13 amino acids. Germline CDR1 is KGHSH and CDR2 is LQKENI. V lost 1 base and J 3 bases, leaving 6 bases between the germline ends. The variable domain in full, completed from reference TRBV18 and TRBJ1-2, reads NAGVMQNPRHLVRRRGQEARLRCSPMKGHSHVYWYRQLPEEGLKFMVYLQKENIIDESGMPKERFSAEFPKEGPSILRIQQVVRGDSAAYFCASSPLRDYGYTFGSGTRLTVV.

J is TRBJ2-3 and V is TRBV9, with D maybe TRBD2 (6 bases). V was clipped by 3 bases and J by 0 bases, with 26 bases between them. Germline V gene data show CDR1 as SGDLS and CDR2 as YYNGEE. This CDR3 has 20 residues. The CDR3 here is CASSERLGGPEVSSTDTQYF. The CDR3 DNA is TGTGCCAGCAGCGAGCGGCTGGGGGGTCCCGAAGTATCTAGCACAGATACGCAGTATTTT.

The chain carries TRBV4-1 and TRBJ1-2, with 10 nucleotides matching TRBD1. The CDR3 consists of 13 residues. V lost 4 bases, J lost 7 bases, and 3 bases stayed unmatched. Germline values: CDR1 MGHRA, CDR2 YSYEKL. The DNA for the CDR3 is TGCGCCAGCAGCCCGCGACAGGGGGCTGGCTACACCTTC. It codes for CASSPRQGAGYTF.